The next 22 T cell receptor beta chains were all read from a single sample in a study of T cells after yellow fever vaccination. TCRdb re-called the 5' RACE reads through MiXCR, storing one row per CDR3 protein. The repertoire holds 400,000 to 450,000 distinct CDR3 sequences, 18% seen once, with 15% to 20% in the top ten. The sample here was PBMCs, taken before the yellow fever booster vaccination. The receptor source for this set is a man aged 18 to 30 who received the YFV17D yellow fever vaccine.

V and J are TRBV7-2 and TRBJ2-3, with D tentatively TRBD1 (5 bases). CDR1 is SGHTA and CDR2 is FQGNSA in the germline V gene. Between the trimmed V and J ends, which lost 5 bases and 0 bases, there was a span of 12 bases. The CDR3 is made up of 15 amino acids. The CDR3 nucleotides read TGTGCCAGCAGCCCCTCAGGGATAAGCACAGATACGCAGTATTTT. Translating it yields CASSPSGISTDTQYF.

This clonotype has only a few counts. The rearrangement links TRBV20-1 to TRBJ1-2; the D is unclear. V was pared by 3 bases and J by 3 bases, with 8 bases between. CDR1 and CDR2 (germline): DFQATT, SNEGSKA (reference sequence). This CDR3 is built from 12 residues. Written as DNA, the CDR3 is TGCAGTGCTAGTGGTGGGGACTATGGCTACACCTTC. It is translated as CSASGGDYGYTF.

Here the CDR3 reads CATQNPGANSEQYF. Here the CDR3 DNA reads TGTGCCACCCAAAATCCCGGGGCCAACTCGGAGCAGTACTTC. The V call is TRBV15, the J call TRBJ2-7; TRBD1 or TRBD2 may be the D gene (5 bases each). Per the germline V gene, CDR1 is LNHNV and CDR2 is YYDKDF (reference sequence). This CDR3 contains 14 residues. Trimming removed 8 bases from V and 7 bases from J, with 21 bases in between. Filled out from reference TRBV15 and TRBJ2-7, the complete variable domain reads DAMVIQNPRYQVTQFGKPVTLSCSQTLNHNVMYWYQQKSSQAPKLLFHYYDKDFNNEADTPDNFQSRRPNTSFCFLDIRSPGLGDTAMYLCATQNPGANSEQYFGPGTRLTVT.

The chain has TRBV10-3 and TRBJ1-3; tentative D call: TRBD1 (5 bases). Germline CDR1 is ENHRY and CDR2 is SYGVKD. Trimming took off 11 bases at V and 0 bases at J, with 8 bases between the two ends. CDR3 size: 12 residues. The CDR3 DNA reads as TGTGCCGCCGGGGGCTCTGGAAACACCATATATTTT. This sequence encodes CAAGGSGNTIYF.

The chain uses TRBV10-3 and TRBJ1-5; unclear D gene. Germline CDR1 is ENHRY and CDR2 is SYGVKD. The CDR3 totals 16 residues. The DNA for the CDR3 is TGTGCTCCCAGGCATAACCAGAGTTATAGCAATCAGCCCCAGCATTTT. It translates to CAPRHNQSYSNQPQHF.

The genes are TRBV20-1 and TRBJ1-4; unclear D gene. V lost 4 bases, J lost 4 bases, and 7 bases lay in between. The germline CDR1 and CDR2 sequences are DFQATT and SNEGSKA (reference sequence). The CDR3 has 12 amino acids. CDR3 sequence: CSAIYVNEKLFF. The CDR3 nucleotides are TGCAGTGCTATTTATGTTAATGAAAAACTGTTTTTT.

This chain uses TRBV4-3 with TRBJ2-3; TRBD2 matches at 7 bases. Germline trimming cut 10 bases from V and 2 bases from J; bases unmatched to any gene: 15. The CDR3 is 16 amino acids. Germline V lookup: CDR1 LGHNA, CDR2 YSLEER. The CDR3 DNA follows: TGCGCCATCCTGGGGCCCTTAGCGGGTGCCACAGATACGCAGTATTTT. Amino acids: CAILGPLAGATDTQYF.

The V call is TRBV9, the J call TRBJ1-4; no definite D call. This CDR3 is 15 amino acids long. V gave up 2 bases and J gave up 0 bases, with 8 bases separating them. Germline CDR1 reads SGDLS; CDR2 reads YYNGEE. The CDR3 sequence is CASSVRATTNEKLFF. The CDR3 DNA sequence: TGTGCCAGCAGCGTCCGGGCCACAACTAATGAAAAACTGTTTTTT. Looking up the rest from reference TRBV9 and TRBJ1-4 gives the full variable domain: DSGVTQTPKHLITATGQRVTLRCSPRSGDLSVYWYQQSLDQGLQFLIQYYNGEERAKGNILERFSAQQFPDLHSELNLSSLELGDSALYFCASSVRATTNEKLFFGSGTQLSVL.

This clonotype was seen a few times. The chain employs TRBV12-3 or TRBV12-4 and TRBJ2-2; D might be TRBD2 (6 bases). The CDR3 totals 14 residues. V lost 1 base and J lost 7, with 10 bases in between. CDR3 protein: CASSLGLVNGELFF. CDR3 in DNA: TGTGCCAGCAGTTTAGGACTAGTTAACGGGGAGCTGTTTTTT.

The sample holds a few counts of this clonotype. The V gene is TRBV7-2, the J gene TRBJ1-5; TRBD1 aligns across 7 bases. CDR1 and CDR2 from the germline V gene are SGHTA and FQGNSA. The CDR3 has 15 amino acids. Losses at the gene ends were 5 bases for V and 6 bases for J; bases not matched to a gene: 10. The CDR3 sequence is CASSPDRVTGQPQHF. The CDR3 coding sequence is TGTGCCAGCAGCCCAGACAGGGTAACCGGTCAGCCCCAGCATTTT.

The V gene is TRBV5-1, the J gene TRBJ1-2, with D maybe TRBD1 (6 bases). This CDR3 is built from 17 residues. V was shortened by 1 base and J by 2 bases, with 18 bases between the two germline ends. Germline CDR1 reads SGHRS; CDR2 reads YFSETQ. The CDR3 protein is CASSLQGPRRPNYGYTF. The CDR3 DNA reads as TGCGCCAGCAGCTTGCAGGGGCCGCGAAGACCCAACTATGGCTACACCTTC.

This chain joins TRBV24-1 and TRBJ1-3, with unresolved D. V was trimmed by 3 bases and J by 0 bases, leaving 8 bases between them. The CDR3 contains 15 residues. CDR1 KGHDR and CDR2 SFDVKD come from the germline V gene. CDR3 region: CATSDVDCSGNTIYF. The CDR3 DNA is TGTGCCACCAGTGATGTGGATTGCTCTGGAAACACCATATATTTT.

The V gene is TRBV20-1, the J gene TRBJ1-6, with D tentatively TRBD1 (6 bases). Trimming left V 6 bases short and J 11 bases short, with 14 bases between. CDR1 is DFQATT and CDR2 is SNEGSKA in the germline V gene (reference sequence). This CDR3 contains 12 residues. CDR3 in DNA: TGCAGTGCCCGGGGGGGGCTAACACCCCTCCACTTT. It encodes CSARGGLTPLHF.

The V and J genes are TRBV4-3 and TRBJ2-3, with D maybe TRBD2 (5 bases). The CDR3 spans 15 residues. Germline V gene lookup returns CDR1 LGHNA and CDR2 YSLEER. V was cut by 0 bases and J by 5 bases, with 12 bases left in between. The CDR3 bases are TGCGCCAGCAGCCAAGATCCCTTACGGGGAGATACGCAGTATTTT. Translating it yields CASSQDPLRGDTQYF.

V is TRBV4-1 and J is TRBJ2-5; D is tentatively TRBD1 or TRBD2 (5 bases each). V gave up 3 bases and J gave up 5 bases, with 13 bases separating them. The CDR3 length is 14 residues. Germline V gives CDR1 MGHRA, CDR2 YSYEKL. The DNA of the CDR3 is TGCGCCAGCAGCCAGCGAGGGGTCCGCGAGACCCAGTACTTC. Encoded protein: CASSQRGVRETQYF.

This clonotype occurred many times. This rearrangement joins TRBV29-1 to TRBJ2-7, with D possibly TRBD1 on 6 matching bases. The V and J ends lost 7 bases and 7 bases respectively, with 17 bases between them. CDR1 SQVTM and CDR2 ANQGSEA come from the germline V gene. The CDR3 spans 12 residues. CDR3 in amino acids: CSAWDTFGEQYF. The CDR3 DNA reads TGCAGCGCTTGGGACACCTTCGGGGAGCAGTACTTC.

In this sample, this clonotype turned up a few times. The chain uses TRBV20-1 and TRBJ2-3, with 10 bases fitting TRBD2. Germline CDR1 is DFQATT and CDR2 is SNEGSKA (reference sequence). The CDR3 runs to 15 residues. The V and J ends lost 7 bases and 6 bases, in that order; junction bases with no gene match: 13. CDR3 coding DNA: TGCAGTGATTCGCCTTCTAGCGGGGGTCTTGATACGCAGTATTTT. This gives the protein CSDSPSSGGLDTQYF.

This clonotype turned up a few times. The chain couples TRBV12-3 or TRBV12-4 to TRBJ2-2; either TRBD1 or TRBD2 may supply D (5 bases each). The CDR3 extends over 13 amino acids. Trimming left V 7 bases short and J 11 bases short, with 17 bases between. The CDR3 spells CASNDYGAAELFF. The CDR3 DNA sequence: TGTGCCAGCAATGACTACGGGGCCGCCGAGCTGTTTTTT.

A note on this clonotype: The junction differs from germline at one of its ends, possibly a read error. CDR3 region: CASCLMGIAETQYF. The CDR3, as DNA: TGTGCCAGCTGCTTGATGGGCATAGCAGAGACCCAGTACTTC. The J gene is TRBJ2-5, the V gene TRBV7-9; D gene unclear. This CDR3 is built from 14 residues. Germline loops: CDR1 SEHNR, CDR2 FQNEAQ (reference sequence).

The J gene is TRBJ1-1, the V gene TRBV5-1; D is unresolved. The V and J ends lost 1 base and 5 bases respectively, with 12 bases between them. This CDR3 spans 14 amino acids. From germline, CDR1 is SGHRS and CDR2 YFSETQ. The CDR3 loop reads CASSLYRLDTEAFF. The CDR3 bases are TGCGCCAGCAGCTTGTATAGGCTTGATACTGAAGCTTTCTTT.

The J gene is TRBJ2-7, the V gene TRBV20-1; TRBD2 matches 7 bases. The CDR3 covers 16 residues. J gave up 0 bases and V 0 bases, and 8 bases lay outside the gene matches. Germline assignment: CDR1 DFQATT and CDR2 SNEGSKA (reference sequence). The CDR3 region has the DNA TGCAGTGCTAGAGATTCTGAGCGGGGTTACTCCTACGAGCAGTACGTC. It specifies CSARDSERGYSYEQYV.

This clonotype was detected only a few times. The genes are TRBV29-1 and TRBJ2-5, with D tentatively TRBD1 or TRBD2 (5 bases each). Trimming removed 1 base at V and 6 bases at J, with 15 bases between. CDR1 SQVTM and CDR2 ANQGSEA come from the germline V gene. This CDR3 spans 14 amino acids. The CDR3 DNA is TGCAGCGTTGAAGTCCCCCAGGGACGCCAGACCCAGTACTTC. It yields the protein CSVEVPQGRQTQYF.